This T cell receptor (beta chain) was recorded in a study of T cells after yellow fever vaccination (dated by TCRdb to 2018 to 2020). Turning to the overall study: The SMART-Seq v4 Ultra Low Input RNA kit was used to prepare libraries from fractions with low cell numbers. To follow T-cell clones before and after both primary and booster YFV17D yellow fever vaccination, bulk TCR alpha and beta repertoires underwent longitudinal sequencing. Two healthy male donors made up the cohort, one aged 18 to 30 years and the other aged 30 to 40 years. Blood samples were taken at several timepoints before and after primary and secondary immunization, and bulk PBMC replicates and cell subsets were isolated.

The junction shows trimming of 5 bases on V and 2 bases on J, plus 16 bases between the germline ends. According to the germline V gene (reference sequence), CDR1 reads SEHNR and CDR2 reads FQNEAQ. Including cysteine and phenylalanine, the CDR3 has 15 amino acids. The retained sequence is limited to the CDR3, 45 bases, with the frame set at the first base. TCR cDNA was made using 5'RACE template switching, a step that added a universal primer site and unique molecular identifiers. Priming for cDNA synthesis came from both the TCR alpha and TCR beta constant segments. Libraries were amplified in two PCR steps, with sample barcodes and sequencing adapters added in the second step. Sequencing of libraries was done on Illumina HiSeq 2500 (2x100 bp) or NovaSeq (2x150 bp). The original methods were these. MIGEC was used to demultiplex reads and collapse the reads into UMI consensus sequences, and MiXCR was used for V(D)J alignment. Vaccine-responding clonotypes were defined with edgeR using replicate PBMC samples, requiring FDR below 0.01 and a log2 fold change above 5 up to day 15. Bulk clonotypes were assigned CD4 or CD8 identity according to which sequenced CD4 or CD8 repertoire held them at higher abundance. NS4B-specific clonotypes were defined as those at least 10-fold enriched in dextramer-positive over dextramer-negative fractions; CD4-biased clonotypes were excluded. The public reads were reprocessed in TCRdb via fastp at Q25 and MiXCR, keeping in-frame beta chains. Each entry merges the rows of one CDR3 protein and shows their most common DNA and genes. The V and J calls follow TCRdb's processing rather than the paper's. Counted in this sample were approximately 96,000 distinct CDR3 sequences; about 8.4% of them appeared once. Clones ranked in the top ten supply about 15% of the sample.

General findings and caveats noted by the study authors: Most clones expanded after primary vaccination (96% of CD4 and around nine tenths of CD8) were re-detected after the booster, suggesting that broad memory maintenance occurred. Compared with the primary T-cell response, the secondary T-cell response was weaker but faster, peaking on day 5 rather than day 15. Computational filtering was required because FACS-sorted repertoires could contain abundant contaminating clonotypes from the bulk population. A small fraction of clonotypes appeared in both the CD4 and CD8 compartments, likely as a result of convergent recombination. Because only a couple of donors were included in the study, the extent to which the findings can be generalized is limited.

This clonotype was seen a few times. Nothing much larger sits one base from this clone, and base qualities are not available. The treatment or condition tag for this specimen amounts to: live attenuated yellow fever vaccine strain. A standard Ficoll-Paque protocol was used to isolate PBMCs from peripheral blood. With anti-CD3 and anti-CD8 staining plus a dextramer loaded with the yellow fever NS4B epitope peptide, the researchers sorted epitope-specific CD8 T cells. RNA was extracted with TriZol from bulk PBMCs, CD4 and CD8 fractions, and dextramer-positive and dextramer-negative fractions. Source: CD8+ T cells not binding an NS4B(214-222) dextramer, sorted from PBMCs, taken roughly 15 days after the first yellow fever vaccination. What this sample's cell subset or site label stands for: NS4B epitope dextramer-negative CD8 T cells. The rearrangement combines TRBV7-9 with TRBJ2-7; tentative D gene TRBD2, with 6 bases matching. The TCR was taken from a man younger than 35 who received the YFV17D yellow fever vaccine. Here is the DNA: TGTGCCAGCAGCCCTAGCGCCTGGGGCCCCTACGAGCAGTACTTC. The resulting protein is CASSPSAWGPYEQYF.